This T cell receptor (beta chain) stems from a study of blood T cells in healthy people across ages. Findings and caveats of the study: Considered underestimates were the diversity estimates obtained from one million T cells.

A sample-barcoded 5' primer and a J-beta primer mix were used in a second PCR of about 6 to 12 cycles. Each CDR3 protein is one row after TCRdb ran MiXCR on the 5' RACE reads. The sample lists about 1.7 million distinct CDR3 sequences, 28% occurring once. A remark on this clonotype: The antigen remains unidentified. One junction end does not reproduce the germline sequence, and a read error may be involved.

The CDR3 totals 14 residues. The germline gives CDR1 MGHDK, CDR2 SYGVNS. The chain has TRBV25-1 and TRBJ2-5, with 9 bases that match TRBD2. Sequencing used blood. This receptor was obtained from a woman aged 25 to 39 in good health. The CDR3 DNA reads TGTGCCGGCAGTGACAGGACTAGCGTGGAGACCCAGTACTTC. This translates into CAGSDRTSVETQYF.